These 27 T cell receptor beta chains came from one sample sequenced in a study of T cells in localized non-small cell lung cancer. The protocol was immunoSEQ multiplex PCR, while the TCRdb copy is restricted to in-frame clones and leaves out a portion. The table lists more than 30,000 clones, approximately 88% of them singletons. The sample consisted of peripheral blood mononuclear cells, taken before any cancer treatment. Receptor source: a woman aged 40-75 years with stage III lung adenocarcinoma.

The rearrangement joins TRBV4-1 to TRBJ1-4; D is ambiguous. This CDR3 spans 15 amino acids. Germline-derived CDR1 and CDR2 are MGHRA and YSYEKL. V dropped 5 bases and J dropped 2 bases, with 12 bases sitting between them. The CDR3: CASSSYATTNEKLFF. CDR3 sequence (DNA): TGCGCCAGCAGCTCCTATGCCACGACTAATGAAAAACTGTTTTTT.

In this sample, this clone turned up once. The V call is TRBV27, the J call TRBJ1-1, with a possible D match to TRBD1 (6 bases). Trimming removed 10 bases at V and 11 bases at J, with 32 bases between. There are 16 residues in the CDR3. Germline CDR1 is MNHEY and CDR2 is SMNVEV (reference sequence). The CDR3 DNA reads as TGTGCCACCTCGAACTCGCGGGATCTATCTGTCCAGGGGGCTTTCTTT. Protein product: CATSNSRDLSVQGAFF.

The rearrangement joins TRBV9 to TRBJ2-2; 10 bases line up with TRBD1. V lost 3 bases, J lost 3 bases, and 5 bases stayed unmatched. The CDR3 length is 16 residues. The germline CDR1 and CDR2 sequences are SGDLS and YYNGEE. CDR3 residues: CASSEGQGLYTGELFF. CDR3 nucleotide sequence: TGTGCCAGCAGCGAGGGACAGGGGCTTTACACCGGGGAGCTGTTTTTT.

The gene calls are TRBV7-9 and TRBJ2-5, with D possibly being TRBD1 (5 bases). Germline V gene sequence: CDR1 SEHNR, CDR2 FQNEAQ (reference sequence). The CDR3 length is 13 residues. V lost 1 base and J lost 5, with 8 bases in between. The CDR3 spells CASSLGTTETQYF. The DNA of the CDR3 is TGTGCCAGCAGCTTAGGGACAACCGAGACCCAGTACTTC.

J is TRBJ1-4 and V is TRBV18; no definite D call. The CDR3 has 14 residues. The germline CDR1 and CDR2 sequences are KGHSH and LQKENI. Trimming pared 3 bases from V and 5 bases from J, leaving 10 bases between. In DNA form, the CDR3 reads TGTGCCAGCTCACCGGCCAGGCTGAATGAAAAACTGTTTTTT. This sequence encodes CASSPARLNEKLFF.

This clone occurred a few times. The V call is TRBV5-1, the J call TRBJ2-1; perhaps TRBD2 as D (5 bases). Germline V gene data show CDR1 as SGHRS and CDR2 as YFSETQ. The germline V and J ends were trimmed by 4 bases and 6 bases, with 17 bases remaining between them. This CDR3 spans 15 amino acids. The CDR3 reads CASSLVGGDGNEQFF. The CDR3 DNA follows: TGCGCCAGCAGCCTAGTCGGAGGAGACGGCAATGAGCAGTTCTTC.

V gene TRBV5-5 combines with J gene TRBJ1-2; 12 positions match TRBD1. Per the germline V gene, CDR1 is SGHKS and CDR2 is YYEKEE (reference sequence). With 0 bases clipped from V and 7 bases from J, the junction kept 4 bases outside the gene matches. This CDR3 contains 15 residues. For the CDR3, the DNA is TGTGCCAGCAGCTTGGGGGACAGGGGGCTTTTTGGCTACACCTTC. Translating gives CASSLGDRGLFGYTF.

V is TRBV6-1 and J is TRBJ2-1, with 7 bases matching TRBD1. The CDR3 is made up of 15 amino acids. Germline values: CDR1 MNHNS, CDR2 SASEGT. Trimming removed 7 bases from V and 9 bases from J; junction bases left unmatched: 15. DNA of the CDR3: TGTGCCAGCACTAGCAACGGAGTAGGGGGCGGTGAGCAGTTCTTC. As protein: CASTSNGVGGGEQFF.

Note on this clone: At one boundary the junction diverges from the germline segment, which might be a read error. The chain links TRBV7-9 to TRBJ2-5; 11 bases map to TRBD2. Germline CDR1 reads SEHNR; CDR2 reads FQNEAQ (reference sequence). The CDR3 is 14 amino acids. The CDR3 loop reads CASSLAGGWETQYF. The CDR3 DNA reads TGTGCCAGCAGCCTAGCGGGGGGCTGGGAGACCCAGTACTTC.

The CDR3 coding sequence is TGTGCCAGCAGCCAAGGCGAGGGTGGGGATACGCAGTATTTT. This sequence encodes CASSQGEGGDTQYF. V is TRBV4-2 and J is TRBJ2-3, with D possibly being TRBD2 (5 bases). Trimming pared 1 base from V and 6 bases from J, leaving 11 bases between. Germline lookup yields CDR1 LGHNA and CDR2 YNFKEQ. The CDR3 loop spans 14 amino acids.

This chain joins TRBV19 and TRBJ2-1; 11 bases line up with TRBD2. The CDR3 is made up of 16 amino acids. J gave up 8 bases and V 4 bases, and 10 bases lay outside the gene matches. Germline assignment: CDR1 LNHDA and CDR2 SQIVND (reference sequence). CDR3 DNA sequence: TGTGCCAGTAGTACCGGCATTAGCGGGGGGGCCGATGAGCAGTTCTTC. Amino acids: CASSTGISGGADEQFF.

V gene TRBV6-6 combines with J gene TRBJ2-5; TRBD1 or TRBD2 may be the D gene (5 bases each). Trimming took off 2 bases at V and 3 bases at J, with 10 bases between the two ends. Germline V gives CDR1 MNHNY, CDR2 SVGAGI (reference sequence). The CDR3 is made up of 14 amino acids. As DNA, the CDR3 is TGTGCCAGCAGTTACCGGGACGGGGAAGAGACCCAGTACTTC. This translates into CASSYRDGEETQYF.

The V and J genes are TRBV5-1 and TRBJ2-6; the D is unclear. The CDR3 has 15 residues. CDR1 is SGHRS, CDR2 YFSETQ, per germline. V shed 2 bases and J shed 2 bases, with 8 bases lying between them. Here the CDR3 reads CASSLDLAGANVLTF. For the CDR3, the DNA is TGCGCCAGCAGCTTAGACTTAGCTGGGGCCAACGTCCTGACTTTC.

This clone came up once. The germline gene is not matched at one end of the junction; a read error may be the cause. The chain has TRBV7-7 and TRBJ2-7, with a weak D call TRBD2 (6 bases). Germline V CDR1 and CDR2: SSHAT, FNYEAQ (reference sequence). The CDR3 contains 15 residues. CDR3 DNA: TGTGCTAGCAGCTTACGGTTCGGCGGGACCTACGAGCAGTACTTC. Protein sequence: CASSLRFGGTYEQYF. The complete variable domain, with remaining parts taken from reference TRBV7-7 and TRBJ2-7, reads GAGVSQSPRYKVTKRGQDVTLRCDPISSHATLYWYQQALGQGPEFLTYFNYEAQPDKSGLPSDRFSAERPEGSISTLTIQRTEQRDSAMYRCASSLRFGGTYEQYFGPGTRLTVT.

V gene TRBV27 combines with J gene TRBJ2-3; no definite D call. CDR1 and CDR2 (germline): MNHEY, SMNVEV (reference sequence). V was clipped by 3 bases and J by 7 bases, with 5 bases between them. The length of the CDR3 is 11 residues. CDR3 region: CASSFRHTQYF. CDR3 nucleotides: TGTGCCAGCAGTTTTCGGCATACGCAGTATTTT.

The chain couples TRBV4-3 to TRBJ1-1; D uncertain. This CDR3 region has 13 residues. Trimming took 4 bases from V and 0 from J, leaving 6 bases between them. CDR1 and CDR2 (germline): LGHNA, YSLEER. The CDR3 here is CASSLSMNTEAFF. For the CDR3, the DNA is TGCGCCAGCAGCCTAAGTATGAACACTGAAGCTTTCTTT.

The chain couples TRBV7-9 to TRBJ1-4, with D possibly matching TRBD1 (5 bases). The CDR3 contains 15 residues. Germline values: CDR1 SEHNR, CDR2 FQNEAQ (reference sequence). V lost 5 bases, J lost 6 bases, and 16 bases lay in between. Written as DNA, the CDR3 is TGTGCCAGCAGCGCTAGGTGGGGGGAGGATGAAAAACTGTTTTTT. This sequence encodes CASSARWGEDEKLFF.

This chain joins TRBV6-6 and TRBJ1-2; 9 positions match TRBD1. CDR1 and CDR2 from the germline V gene are MNHNY and SVGAGI (reference sequence). This CDR3 is 14 amino acids long. V was clipped by 0 bases and J by 7 bases; unmatched bases: 3. The CDR3: CASSYSRDRAGYTF. CDR3 in DNA: TGTGCCAGCAGTTACTCCCGGGACAGGGCTGGCTACACCTTC.

The chain combines TRBV30 with TRBJ2-1; 11 positions match TRBD2. Trimming removed 3 bases from V and 4 bases from J; junction bases left unmatched: 2. The CDR3 loop spans 14 amino acids. CDR1 and CDR2 from the germline V gene are GTSNPN and SVGIG (reference sequence). CDR3 DNA sequence: TGTGCCTGGAGCCGGACTAGCGGGTACAATGAGCAGTTCTTC. Amino acid sequence: CAWSRTSGYNEQFF.

The rearrangement uses TRBV27 and TRBJ2-7, with D perhaps matching TRBD2 (6 bases). The germline CDR1 and CDR2 sequences are MNHEY and SMNVEV (reference sequence). This CDR3 has 14 residues. The V and J ends lost 3 bases and 5 bases respectively, with 14 bases between them. As DNA, the CDR3 is TGTGCCAGCAGTTTTTCGGCGGACTATGACGAGCAGTACTTC. It is translated as CASSFSADYDEQYF.

V gene TRBV7-8 combines with J gene TRBJ2-1, with 13 bases lining up with TRBD2. The CDR3 spans 20 residues. V lost 5 bases to trimming and J lost 2 bases; unmatched junction nucleotides: 15. Germline loops: CDR1 SGHVS, CDR2 FQNEAQ. This CDR3 reads CASSPILGLAGDTTYNEQFF. CDR3 DNA sequence: TGTGCCAGCAGCCCTATCCTCGGACTAGCGGGGGACACGACCTACAATGAGCAGTTCTTC.

This clone was recorded once. The V call is TRBV5-4, the J call TRBJ2-7; unclear D gene. Germline loops: CDR1 SGHNT, CDR2 YYREEE (reference sequence). The CDR3 sequence is 13 residues long. V gave up 0 bases and J gave up 4 bases, with 8 bases separating them. CDR3 region: CASSLENSYEQYF. Written as DNA, the CDR3 is TGTGCCAGCAGCTTGGAGAATTCTTACGAGCAGTACTTC.

The chain combines TRBV30 with TRBJ1-6; tentatively, D is TRBD1 (5 bases). The CDR3 length is 13 residues. V shed 2 bases and J shed 10 bases, with 12 bases lying between them. Germline-derived CDR1 and CDR2 are GTSNPN and SVGIG (reference sequence). The CDR3, as DNA: TGTGCCTGGAGTCGGGACCTCAACTCACCCCTCCACTTT. Its protein product is CAWSRDLNSPLHF.

V gene TRBV30 combines with J gene TRBJ1-2; D not certain. Looked up from germline, CDR1 is GTSNPN and CDR2 is SVGIG (reference sequence). There are 12 residues in the CDR3. V was trimmed by 5 bases and J by 7 bases, leaving 14 bases between them. CDR3 residues: CAWGRESTGYTF. DNA of the CDR3: TGTGCCTGGGGGCGCGAATCTACTGGCTACACCTTC.

J is TRBJ2-1 and V is TRBV27; D gene ambiguous. In germline, CDR1 is MNHEY, CDR2 SMNVEV (reference sequence). The V end lost 3 bases, the J end lost 7 bases, and 16 bases lay between the germline ends. The CDR3 runs to 15 residues. CDR3 DNA: TGTGCCAGCAGTTTGGTCCCAAGGACCACAAATGAGCAGTTCTTC. This translates into CASSLVPRTTNEQFF.

The genes are TRBV28 and TRBJ1-1; D is unresolved. CDR1 and CDR2 from the germline V gene are MDHEN and SYDVKM. This CDR3 region has 12 residues. With 8 bases removed from V and 0 bases from J, the gap between germline ends came to 7 bases. In nucleotides, the CDR3 is TGTGCCAGCCTAGCAGTGAACACTGAAGCTTTCTTT. Amino acid sequence: CASLAVNTEAFF.

About this clone itself: Different DNA sequences within this sample yield the same CDR3. The chain carries TRBV27 and TRBJ2-6, with D perhaps TRBD1 (5 bases). Trimming took off 6 bases at V and 0 bases at J, with 6 bases between the two ends. The CDR3 consists of 14 residues. Germline V CDR1 and CDR2: MNHEY, SMNVEV (reference sequence). The CDR3, as DNA: TGTGCCAGCAGAAGGGGCTCTGGGGCCAACGTCCTGACTTTC. Translation: CASRRGSGANVLTF.